This entry concerns a single T cell receptor (beta chain). The antigen remains undetermined. This entry comes from a study of vaccination and CD4 T cells after COVID-19. The CDR3 loop spans 17 amino acids. CDR1 is DFQATT and CDR2 is SNEGSKA in the germline V gene (reference sequence). The J segment lost 0 bases and the V segment lost 0 bases, leaving 5 bases of the junction unmatched. The treatment here: approximately 9-day PBMC culture with coronavirus spike peptide pools or control peptides (ViraFEST assay). Cultured CD4+ T cell DNA was sequenced using the Oncomine TCR Beta short-read assay. TCRdb analysed the PCR reads with MiXCR anew, one entry per CDR3 protein. The sample lists more than 10,000 distinct CDR3 sequences, less than 70% occurring once.

Material: CD4+ T cells from blood, cultured in vitro. The genes are TRBV20-1 and TRBJ2-7, with TRBD2 matching 13 bases. The origin of this receptor is a human donor who had recovered from COVID-19. The DNA for the CDR3 is TGCAGTGCTAGAGATTTCAGGACTAGCGGGAGCTCCTACGAGCAGTACTTC. It encodes CSARDFRTSGSSYEQYF.